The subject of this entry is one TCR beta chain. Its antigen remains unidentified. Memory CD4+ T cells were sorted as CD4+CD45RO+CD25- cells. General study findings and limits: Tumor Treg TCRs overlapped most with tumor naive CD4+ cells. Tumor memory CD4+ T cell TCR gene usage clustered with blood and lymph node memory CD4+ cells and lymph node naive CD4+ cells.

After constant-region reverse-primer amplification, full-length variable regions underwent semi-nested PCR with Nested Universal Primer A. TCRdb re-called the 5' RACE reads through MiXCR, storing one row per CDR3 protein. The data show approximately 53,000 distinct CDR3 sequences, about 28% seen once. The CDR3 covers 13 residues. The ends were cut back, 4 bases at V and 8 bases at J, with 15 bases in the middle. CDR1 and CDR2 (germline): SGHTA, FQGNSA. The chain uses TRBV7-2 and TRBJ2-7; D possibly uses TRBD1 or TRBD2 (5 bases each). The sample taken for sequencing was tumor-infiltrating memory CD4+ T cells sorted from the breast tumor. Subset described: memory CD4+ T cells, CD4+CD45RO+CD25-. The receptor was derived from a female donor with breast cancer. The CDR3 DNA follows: TGTGCCAGCAGCTACGGGACGCCTCTCCAGCAGTACTTC. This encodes CASSYGTPLQQYF.